These T cell receptor beta chains were read from a single sample in a study of Ad26.COV2.S vaccination and SARS-CoV-2 variants. Only in-frame clones appear in the TCRdb table, and some are missing; sequencing was by immunoSEQ multiplex PCR. The table includes 300,000 to 400,000 clones, more than 70% detected once. This specimen consisted of peripheral blood, obtained in a trial of Ad26.COV2.S vaccine versus placebo. The origin of the receptors is a person between 18 and 65 years old who received the Ad26.COV2.S COVID-19 vaccine or a placebo. Each CDR3 is given with its conserved first and last residue. D genes are given only for firm matches. Size is stated for part of the rows, as once, few or many counts, or as a class when the clone is expanded.

15 TRBJ1-1 TRBV18 - - TGTGCCAGCTCGCGAGGGGGGCAAATGAACACTGAAGCTTTCTTT CASSRGGQMNTEAFF
14 TRBJ2-3 TRBV29-1 - - TGCAGCGTTGTAGGGCAAATCAAGGCAGATACGCAGTATTTT CSVVGQIKADTQYF
17 TRBJ1-1 TRBV7-9 - - TGTGCCAGCAGCCCGCGGGACCGAGGAAACTTGAACACTGAAGCTTTCTTT CASSPRDRGNLNTEAFF
16 TRBJ1-2 TRBV7-6 - - TGTGCCAGCAGCCCGCGGACAGCAAGGGGACCGAGTGGCTACACCTTC CASSPRTARGPSGYTF
10 TRBJ1-2 TRBV2 - - TGTGCCAGCAGCCCGCGTGGACACGTCTTC CASSPRGHVF
14 TRBJ2-5 TRBV2 - TRBD1 TGTGCCAGCAGCCCTGACAGGGTGTTAGAGACCCAGTACTTC CASSPDRVLETQYF
15 TRBJ2-5 TRBV11-3 - TRBD1 TGTGCCAGCAGCTTGGGGACAGGGGGCCAGGAGACCCAGTACTTC CASSLGTGGQETQYF
14 TRBJ2-2 TRBV19 once TRBD1 TGTGCCAGTAGTAGGGACAGGGGGGCCGGGGAGCTGTTTTTT CASSRDRGAGELFF
14 TRBJ2-4 TRBV19 - - TGTGCCAGTAGTCTACAGGGTACAGGGTACATTCAGTACTTC CASSLQGTGYIQYF
13 TRBJ1-5 TRBV19 - TRBD1 TGTGCCAGTAGTCCCACAGGGGGTCAGCCCCAGCATTTT CASSPTGGQPQHF
13 TRBJ1-6 TRBV7-9 - - TGTGCCAGCAGCTTAGACGTGGTTTCACCCCTCCACTTT CASSLDVVSPLHF
16 TRBJ1-2 TRBV4-1 once TRBD1 TGCGCCAGCAGCCAAGTGACAGGGGGCTCTAACTATGGCTACACCTTC CASSQVTGGSNYGYTF
17 TRBJ2-1 TRBV7-3 - TRBD2 TGTGCCAGCAGCCCCAACCCACTAGCGGGGGCACTGACTGAGCAGTTCTTC CASSPNPLAGALTEQFF
14 TRBJ1-2 TRBV19 - - TGTGCCAGTAGTATCGTTATTCATAGCTATGGCTACACCTTC CASSIVIHSYGYTF
15 TRBJ2-7 TRBV7-2 once TRBD1 TGTGCCAGCAGCCCAAGACAGGGGGCAGCCTACGAGCAGTACTTC CASSPRQGAAYEQYF
13 TRBJ2-4 TRBV5-6 - - TGTGCCAGCAGTGGGACCGAGAAAAACATTCAGTACTTC CASSGTEKNIQYF